The 29 T cell receptor beta chains reported below all come from one sample, sequenced in a study of OX40 agonist ivuxolimab in advanced cancers. The table came from immunoSEQ multiplex PCR; TCRdb's copy has only in-frame clones and leaves some out. The data show approximately 73,000 clones, about 90% seen once. Sequencing was performed on CD4+ or CD8+ T cells sorted from blood, taken in a trial of the OX40 agonist ivuxolimab. The source of these receptors is an adult with an advanced solid tumor such as melanoma, head and neck, liver or kidney cancer.

This clone was recorded only once. The chain recombines TRBV19 with TRBJ2-3; D unresolved. Germline V CDR1 and CDR2: LNHDA, SQIVND (reference sequence). The CDR3 has 14 amino acids. The ends were cut back, 4 bases at V and 5 bases at J, with 13 bases in the middle. In DNA form, the CDR3 reads TGTGCCAGTAGTACCCGACGGACGCAAGATACGCAGTATTTT. Translation: CASSTRRTQDTQYF. Based on the CDR3 plus reference TRBV19 and TRBJ2-3, the full variable domain is DGGITQSPKYLFRKEGQNVTLSCEQNLNHDAMYWYRQDPGQGLRLIYYSQIVNDFQKGDIAEGYSVSREKKESFPLTVTSAQKNPTAFYLCASSTRRTQDTQYFGPGTRLTVL.

Only one count was recorded for this clone. This chain connects TRBV28 to TRBJ2-3; 9 bases map to TRBD1. The germline V gene encodes CDR1 MDHEN and CDR2 SYDVKM. V dropped 6 bases and J dropped 4; count of bases not matched to a gene: 8. The CDR3 is 15 residues long. The CDR3 DNA reads TGTGCCAGCAGCCCCGGGGACAGGGTAGCAGATACGCAGTATTTT. Residues: CASSPGDRVADTQYF.

This chain connects TRBV28 to TRBJ1-5; TRBD1 is a possible D gene (5 bases). CDR1 MDHEN and CDR2 SYDVKM come from the germline V gene. The V and J ends lost 6 bases and 1 base respectively, with 16 bases between them. The CDR3 contains 16 residues. CDR3 residues: CASSSSGGGSNQPQHF. DNA for the CDR3: TGTGCCAGCAGCTCCAGTGGGGGTGGAAGCAATCAGCCCCAGCATTTT.

V and J are TRBV6-5 and TRBJ1-1, with unresolved D. Trimming shortened V by 5 bases and J by 3 bases, and 10 bases separated the two germline ends. The CDR3 is made up of 13 amino acids. Germline V CDR1 and CDR2: MNHEY, SVGAGI. CDR3 in DNA: TGTGCCAGCAGTGAATATAGGTACACTGAAGCTTTCTTT. Protein: CASSEYRYTEAFF.

The chain combines TRBV9 with TRBJ2-3; no firm D call. There are 14 residues in the CDR3. Germline V lookup: CDR1 SGDLS, CDR2 YYNGEE. Trimming took 4 bases from V and 4 from J, leaving 13 bases between them. The CDR3, as DNA: TGTGCCAGCAGCTTCGCTACCCGGGCAGATACGCAGTATTTT. Translation: CASSFATRADTQYF. Supplemented by reference TRBV9 and TRBJ2-3, the full variable domain reads DSGVTQTPKHLITATGQRVTLRCSPRSGDLSVYWYQQSLDQGLQFLIQYYNGEERAKGNILERFSAQQFPDLHSELNLSSLELGDSALYFCASSFATRADTQYFGPGTRLTVL.

This clone was counted a single time. The gene calls are TRBV4-2 and TRBJ2-2; TRBD1 matches at 7 bases. Trimming cost V 3 bases and J 5 bases; bases outside gene matches: 12. Germline V gene lookup returns CDR1 LGHNA and CDR2 YNFKEQ. The CDR3 has 17 residues. The chain's CDR3 is CASSQMRGRGSTGELFF. CDR3 sequence (DNA): TGTGCCAGCAGCCAGATGAGGGGCAGGGGGTCTACCGGGGAGCTGTTTTTT.

The rearrangement links TRBV28 to TRBJ1-4; possibly TRBD1 for D (5 bases). Germline assignment: CDR1 MDHEN and CDR2 SYDVKM. Trimming pared 6 bases from V and 7 bases from J, leaving 9 bases between. There are 12 residues in the CDR3. CDR3 sequence (DNA): TGTGCCAGCAGACTGGGGCCTGAAAAACTGTTTTTT. Amino acid sequence: CASRLGPEKLFF.

V usage is TRBV9 and J usage is TRBJ1-2; perhaps TRBD1 as D (5 bases). Germline V gene sequence: CDR1 SGDLS, CDR2 YYNGEE. Trimming removed 4 bases at V and 10 bases at J, with 17 bases between. The CDR3 length is 13 residues. The CDR3 DNA is TGTGCCAGCAGCCCGAGAGGGGATGCTGACTACACCTTC. This translates into CASSPRGDADYTF.

The CDR3 spells CASSPWGQGYPYEQYF. CDR3 nucleotide sequence: TGTGCCAGTAGCCCTTGGGGACAGGGATATCCCTACGAGCAGTACTTC. The chain recombines TRBV19 with TRBJ2-7; 9 bases are shared with TRBD1. Unmatched junction bases numbered 11, after V lost 6 bases and J lost 2 bases. The CDR3 totals 16 residues. Germline V gene data show CDR1 as LNHDA and CDR2 as SQIVND (reference sequence). Looking up the rest from reference TRBV19 and TRBJ2-7 gives the full variable domain: DGGITQSPKYLFRKEGQNVTLSCEQNLNHDAMYWYRQDPGQGLRLIYYSQIVNDFQKGDIAEGYSVSREKKESFPLTVTSAQKNPTAFYLCASSPWGQGYPYEQYFGPGTRLTVT.

The chain employs TRBV13 and TRBJ1-3, with a tentative D call TRBD1 (6 bases). Germline values: CDR1 PRHDT, CDR2 FYEKMQ (reference sequence). This CDR3 contains 15 residues. V was shortened by 1 base and J by 1 base, with 8 bases between the two germline ends. The CDR3 loop reads CASSLDRASGNTIYF. Here the CDR3 DNA reads TGTGCCAGCAGCTTAGACAGGGCATCTGGAAACACCATATATTTT.

The V and J genes are TRBV6-5 and TRBJ2-1; 8 bases map to TRBD2. CDR1 and CDR2 (germline): MNHEY, SVGAGI. The CDR3 is 15 amino acids. Trimming took 5 bases from V and 6 from J; bases not matched to a gene: 9. Here the CDR3 reads CASSALAGLGNEQFF. CDR3 coding DNA: TGTGCCAGCAGTGCCCTAGCGGGCTTGGGCAATGAGCAGTTCTTC.

This clone was recorded once. This chain connects TRBV10-3 to TRBJ1-2, with a possible D match to TRBD1 (5 bases). The V end lost 7 bases, the J end lost 6 bases, and 21 bases lay between the germline ends. The CDR3 is 15 residues long. Germline CDR1 reads ENHRY; CDR2 reads SYGVKD. CDR3 sequence (DNA): TGTGCCATCAATTCACCCGGGGCCGGGGCGGATGGCTACACCTTC. It translates to CAINSPGAGADGYTF.

This clone was recorded only once. This chain links TRBV4-1 with TRBJ2-7; 10 bases agree with TRBD2. The CDR3 runs to 17 residues. Germline V gene sequence: CDR1 MGHRA, CDR2 YSYEKL. The ends lost 1 base at V and 0 bases at J; junction bases unmatched: 6. The CDR3 DNA follows: TGCGCCAGCAGCCAAGCGTGGACTAGCGGCAGCTCCTACGAGCAGTACTTC. It codes for CASSQAWTSGSSYEQYF.

This rearrangement joins TRBV9 to TRBJ1-3; D is unclear. The germline CDR1 and CDR2 sequences are SGDLS and YYNGEE. CDR3 length equals 16 residues. With 4 bases removed from V and 0 bases from J, the gap between germline ends came to 14 bases. CDR3 in amino acids: CASSLQGSISGNTIYF. The CDR3, as DNA: TGTGCCAGCAGCCTTCAAGGGTCCATCTCTGGAAACACCATATATTTT.

The V and J genes are TRBV11-2 and TRBJ2-2; tentative D call: TRBD1 (5 bases). CDR3 length equals 13 residues. Germline-derived CDR1 and CDR2 are SGHAT and FQNNGV. V gave up 2 bases and J gave up 5 bases, with 6 bases separating them. The CDR3 nucleotides are TGTGCCAGCAGCTTACAGGGTACCGGGGAGCTGTTTTTT. Residues: CASSLQGTGELFF.

This chain joins TRBV6-1 and TRBJ1-5; TRBD1 might be the D (5 bases). This CDR3 is built from 18 residues. CDR1 and CDR2 from the germline V gene are MNHNS and SASEGT. Trimming left V 2 bases short and J 2 bases short, with 19 bases between. The DNA for the CDR3 is TGTGCCAGCAGTGAAAGGCAGGGCCCCGGGGGGGGCAATCAGCCCCAGCATTTT. Amino acids: CASSERQGPGGGNQPQHF.

The chain combines TRBV4-1 with TRBJ2-5; no reliable D call. The length of the CDR3 is 14 residues. Germline-derived CDR1 and CDR2 are MGHRA and YSYEKL. V lost 0 bases and J 1 base, leaving 6 bases between the germline ends. DNA of the CDR3: TGCGCCAGCAGCCAAGATGTACTCCAAGAGACCCAGTACTTC. Translated: CASSQDVLQETQYF.

The count of this clone is one. This rearrangement joins TRBV30 to TRBJ2-7, with no clear D. V was trimmed by 2 bases and J by 5 bases, leaving 16 bases between them. Germline values: CDR1 GTSNPN, CDR2 SVGIG (reference sequence). The CDR3 has 14 amino acids. The DNA for the CDR3 is TGTGCCTGGAGTTCTTCCCCCATTGGGAACGAGCAGTACTTC. Its protein is CAWSSSPIGNEQYF.

This clone was detected a few times. The V gene is TRBV19, the J gene TRBJ1-5; 8 nucleotides agree with TRBD1. Germline V gene data show CDR1 as LNHDA and CDR2 as SQIVND (reference sequence). J lost 2 bases, V lost 0 bases, and 0 bases had no gene match. The CDR3 has 15 amino acids. The DNA of the CDR3 is TGTGCCAGTAGTATAGAGGGACAGGGCAATCAGCCCCAGCATTTT. Its protein product is CASSIEGQGNQPQHF.

This chain joins TRBV7-2 and TRBJ1-1; possibly TRBD1 for D (6 bases). Germline CDR1 and CDR2: SGHTA and FQGNSA. The CDR3 is made up of 15 amino acids. Trimming stripped 5 bases from V and 0 bases from J, with 13 bases between. The CDR3 reads CASSPRTAMNTEAFF. Written as DNA, the CDR3 is TGTGCCAGCAGCCCGAGGACAGCCATGAACACTGAAGCTTTCTTT. Using reference TRBV7-2 and TRBJ1-1 for the parts outside the CDR3, the full variable domain is GAGVSQSPSNKVTEKGKDVELRCDPISGHTALYWYRQSLGQGLEFLIYFQGNSAPDKSGLPSDRFSAERTGGSVSTLTIQRTQQEDSAVYLCASSPRTAMNTEAFFGQGTRLTVV.

The V call is TRBV5-4, the J call TRBJ2-1, with TRBD1 matching over 8 bases. This CDR3 contains 14 residues. Trimming took 3 bases from V and 4 from J; bases not matched to a gene: 3. CDR1 and CDR2 from the germline V gene are SGHNT and YYREEE (reference sequence). The CDR3 reads CASSSGDRYNEQFF. The DNA of the CDR3 is TGTGCCAGCAGCTCCGGGGACAGGTACAATGAGCAGTTCTTC.

The genes are TRBV5-1 and TRBJ2-7; no definite D call. Germline CDR1 is SGHRS and CDR2 is YFSETQ. V lost 7 bases to trimming and J lost 0 bases, with 14 bases between them. The CDR3 contains 14 residues. The CDR3 bases are TGCGCCAGCGGGCCACACGGATCCTCCTACGAGCAGTACTTC. Its translation is CASGPHGSSYEQYF.

The CDR3, as DNA: TGTGCTAGTGGTTTCAAGAGTGAACAGGGTCAGCCCCAGCATTTT. Amino acids: CASGFKSEQGQPQHF. V usage is TRBV12-5 and J usage is TRBJ1-5; TRBD1 might be the D (6 bases). Germline V gene data show CDR1 as LGHNT and CDR2 as FRNRAP. Trimming shortened V by 3 bases and J by 6 bases, and 15 bases separated the two germline ends. The CDR3 length is 15 residues.

The rearrangement joins TRBV5-1 to TRBJ2-2; D uncertain. Germline lookup yields CDR1 SGHRS and CDR2 YFSETQ. CDR3 size: 13 residues. Deletions cut 3 bases from V and 4 bases from J, with 7 bases between. CDR3 coding DNA: TGCGCCAGCAGCTGGACCCCCACCGGGGAGCTGTTTTTT. Translation: CASSWTPTGELFF.

J is TRBJ2-7 and V is TRBV7-2, with D perhaps TRBD1 (7 bases). The germline CDR1 and CDR2 sequences are SGHTA and FQGNSA. V was cut by 1 base and J by 3 bases, with 13 bases left in between. CDR3 length: 15 amino acids. CDR3 nucleotides: TGTGCCAGCAGCTTAGGGTCAGGGGGGCTCTACGAGCAGTACTTC. It yields the protein CASSLGSGGLYEQYF.

This clone was seen only once. The chain recombines TRBV28 with TRBJ1-2; D is ambiguous. The V gene's germline CDR1 is MDHEN and CDR2 SYDVKM. CDR3 length: 14 residues. With 6 bases removed from V and 3 bases from J, the gap between germline ends came to 14 bases. DNA for the CDR3: TGTGCCAGCAGCCCGCCCGACGGATACTATGGCTACACCTTC. Its translation: CASSPPDGYYGYTF.

The CDR3 reads CASSLDSSFRREAFF. In DNA, the CDR3 is TGTGCCAGCAGCTTGGACAGTTCGTTCCGCCGAGAAGCTTTCTTT. V usage is TRBV7-8 and J usage is TRBJ1-1; tentative D call: TRBD1 (6 bases). Germline V gene lookup returns CDR1 SGHVS and CDR2 FQNEAQ. The CDR3 length is 15 residues. V was pared by 3 bases and J by 8 bases, with 19 bases between.

The chain is built from TRBV11-3 and TRBJ2-7; TRBD1 aligns across 10 bases. CDR1 and CDR2 from the germline V gene are SGHNT and YENEEA. This CDR3 spans 15 amino acids. Trimming at V came to 4 bases and at J to 2 bases, leaving 5 bases not matched to a gene. DNA for the CDR3: TGTGCCAGCAGCTGTCCGGGACAGGGGACCTACGAGCAGTACTTC. This codes for CASSCPGQGTYEQYF.

The CDR3 bases are TGTGCCAGCAGCTTCGGTTGGACAGGGTCTTACGAGCAGTACTTC. Amino acid sequence: CASSFGWTGSYEQYF. This chain links TRBV5-4 with TRBJ2-7; 8 nucleotides agree with TRBD1. Germline CDR1 reads SGHNT; CDR2 reads YYREEE (reference sequence). The CDR3 contains 15 residues. The trim removed 2 bases at V and 4 bases at J, leaving 8 bases unmatched.